The next 8 T cell receptor beta chains were all read from a single sample in a study of control samples from healthy donors and cancer patients. Libraries were prepared by immunoSEQ multiplex PCR; TCRdb keeps only in-frame clonotypes and omits some of them. The sample contains tens of thousands of clones, approximately 89% of which appear only once. The material sequenced was blood. The receptors come from a man aged 45-65 years in good health.

This clone was found a few times. This chain uses TRBV3-1 (or the pseudogene TRBV3-2) with TRBJ1-2; no clear D. This CDR3 contains 15 residues. Trimming pared 4 bases from V and 0 bases from J, leaving 12 bases between. CDR1 LGHDT and CDR2 YNNKEL come from the germline V gene (reference sequence). CDR3 sequence: CASSPPIRANYGYTF. In DNA, the CDR3 is TGTGCCAGCAGCCCACCTATAAGGGCTAACTATGGCTACACCTTC.

The rearrangement joins TRBV19 to TRBJ2-1; 9 bases align to TRBD2. The CDR3 extends over 15 amino acids. In germline, CDR1 is LNHDA, CDR2 SQIVND (reference sequence). J gave up 5 bases and V 4 bases, and 6 bases lay outside the gene matches. CDR3 DNA sequence: TGTGCCAGTAGTACAACTAGCGGGCCTAACAATGAGCAGTTCTTC. As protein: CASSTTSGPNNEQFF.

The chain uses TRBV10-3 and TRBJ1-1, with D tentatively TRBD1 (5 bases). This CDR3 spans 13 amino acids. V was shortened by 6 bases and J by 4 bases, with 12 bases between the two germline ends. The germline CDR1 and CDR2 sequences are ENHRY and SYGVKD. The DNA of the CDR3 is TGTGCCATCAGGATGGAGGGGTTCACTGAAGCTTTCTTT. Its protein product is CAIRMEGFTEAFF.

Relative to its sample, this clone is medium-sized. The genes are TRBV2 and TRBJ1-2, with a tentative D call TRBD1 (6 bases). This CDR3 contains 12 residues. Germline V gene sequence: CDR1 SNHLY, CDR2 FYNNEI. V was trimmed by 6 bases and J by 5 bases, leaving 10 bases between them. The CDR3 DNA is TGTGCCAGCAGGGACAGCCGTTATGGCTACACCTTC. Amino acid sequence: CASRDSRYGYTF.

J is TRBJ2-1 and V is TRBV15; 14 nucleotides match TRBD2. The germline gives CDR1 LNHNV, CDR2 YYDKDF (reference sequence). With V trimmed by 5 bases and J by 8 bases, 8 bases remained unmatched. The CDR3 totals 16 residues. The CDR3 protein is CATSGTSGGPGHEQFF. CDR3 coding DNA: TGTGCCACCAGCGGGACTAGCGGGGGCCCGGGTCATGAGCAGTTCTTC.

The chain uses TRBV5-1 and TRBJ1-1; 8 bases align to TRBD1. The V and J ends lost 4 bases and 5 bases, in that order; junction bases with no gene match: 10. There are 15 residues in the CDR3. The germline gives CDR1 SGHRS, CDR2 YFSETQ. In nucleotides, the CDR3 is TGCGCCAGCAGCCAGGGGGCGAGGGTTAGGACTGAAGCTTTCTTT. Translating gives CASSQGARVRTEAFF.

J is TRBJ2-5 and V is TRBV27, with 11 bases identical to TRBD2. With 8 bases clipped from V and 7 bases from J, the junction kept 12 bases outside the gene matches. Looked up from germline, CDR1 is MNHEY and CDR2 is SMNVEV (reference sequence). The CDR3 totals 15 residues. Here the CDR3 reads CASLSGGGTRGTQYF. The CDR3 region has the DNA TGTGCCAGCCTTAGCGGGGGGGGGACAAGAGGGACCCAGTACTTC.

This chain joins TRBV27 and TRBJ1-1, with D possibly matching TRBD1 (6 bases). The V end lost 5 bases, the J end lost 4 bases, and 26 bases lay between the germline ends. CDR1 MNHEY and CDR2 SMNVEV come from the germline V gene (reference sequence). The CDR3 spans 18 residues. The CDR3 loop reads CASSAPPGHVKRGTEAFF. The CDR3 DNA follows: TGTGCCAGCAGTGCCCCTCCGGGACACGTGAAGAGGGGCACTGAAGCTTTCTTT.